The 23 T cell receptor beta chains below were found in one sample sequenced in a study of shared clonotypes between healthy human individuals (TCRdb year 2020). The library was built by means of the immunoSEQ multiplex PCR assay. TCRdb retrieved this table from immuneACCESS and kept in-frame rearrangements only. Not all clones are present; in checked studies, unresolved V genes account for under half, and no reason is known for the remainder. Here the sample has 2 million to 2.5 million clones; more than 85% occur a single time. Together, the top ten hold 1.5% to 2% of the sample. CD8 naive samples consisted of CD45RO-negative cells that were positively selected for CCR7, yielding a CD45RA+CCR7+ population without TemRA cells. The sample consisted of naive CD8+ T cells from PBMCs. The cell subset or site label on this specimen signifies: CD45RA+CCR7+. The receptors originated from a man younger than 30 in good health. Some clones in this sample may be carry-over from other donors' samples.

The chain employs TRBV7-9 and TRBJ1-3; D unresolved. Trimming shortened V by 0 bases and J by 10 bases, and 13 bases separated the two germline ends. This CDR3 comprises 14 residues. CDR1 SEHNR and CDR2 FQNEAQ come from the germline V gene (reference sequence). The CDR3 sequence is CASSLAQGRETIYF. The DNA for the CDR3 is TGTGCCAGCAGCTTAGCCCAAGGGCGTGAGACCATATATTTT.

There are a few counts of this clone. This chain uses TRBV4-1 with TRBJ1-1; D is ambiguous. Germline V gene data show CDR1 as MGHRA and CDR2 as YSYEKL. V lost 1 base and J 4 bases, leaving 7 bases between the germline ends. The CDR3 runs 13 residues. CDR3 DNA: TGCGCCAGCAGCCAAGGGGCAGGCACTGAAGCTTTCTTT. It is translated as CASSQGAGTEAFF.

This clone appeared a single time. This chain connects TRBV6-5 to TRBJ1-5, with D unresolved. Trimming took 5 bases from V and 7 from J, leaving 15 bases between them. Germline V CDR1 and CDR2: MNHEY, SVGAGI. This CDR3 contains 14 residues. The CDR3 region has the DNA TGTGCCAGCAGTGACCTGGCCGGCGGGCAGCCCCAGCATTTT. Its translation: CASSDLAGGQPQHF.

The chain recombines TRBV7-2 with TRBJ2-5; D is uncertain. V was pared by 2 bases and J by 1 base, with 5 bases between. The CDR3 has 13 amino acids. Germline loops: CDR1 SGHTA, CDR2 FQGNSA. The CDR3 loop reads CASSLNTQETQYF. CDR3 nucleotides: TGTGCCAGCAGCTTAAACACCCAAGAGACCCAGTACTTC.

This CDR3 reads CASSPRTGGFGSNQPQHF. In DNA, the CDR3 is TGTGCCAGCAGTCCTCGGACAGGGGGCTTTGGTAGCAATCAGCCCCAGCATTTT. This sequence joins TRBV28 and TRBJ1-5; 11 bases align to TRBD1. V lost 5 bases, J lost 0 bases, and 9 bases stayed unmatched. There are 18 residues in the CDR3. Germline CDR1 is MDHEN and CDR2 is SYDVKM. Complete variable domain (other parts from reference TRBV28 and TRBJ1-5): DVKVTQSSRYLVKRTGEKVFLECVQDMDHENMFWYRQDPGLGLRLIYFSYDVKMKEKGDIPEGYSVSREKKERFSLILESASTNQTSMYLCASSPRTGGFGSNQPQHFGDGTRLSIL.

The V gene is TRBV9, the J gene TRBJ2-1; the D is unclear. V was shortened by 4 bases and J by 6 bases, with 17 bases between the two germline ends. The germline gives CDR1 SGDLS, CDR2 YYNGEE. This CDR3 is 15 amino acids long. DNA for the CDR3: TGTGCCAGCAGCCCCCCTGTGGAGCTGTTCAATGAGCAGTTCTTC. Translating gives CASSPPVELFNEQFF.

This chain joins TRBV2 and TRBJ2-3; 8 bases map to TRBD2. The V gene end was trimmed by 6 bases and the J gene end by 1 base; junction bases not matched to a gene: 6. Germline CDR1 reads SNHLY; CDR2 reads FYNNEI. This CDR3 has 15 residues. This CDR3 is CASRVWREGTDTQYF. CDR3 DNA sequence: TGTGCCAGCAGAGTTTGGCGGGAGGGCACAGATACGCAGTATTTT.

This sequence joins TRBV27 and TRBJ2-6; 10 nucleotides line up with TRBD2. The CDR3 is made up of 15 amino acids. The V gene end was trimmed by 7 bases and the J gene end by 5 bases; junction bases not matched to a gene: 5. Per germline, CDR1 MNHEY and CDR2 SMNVEV (reference sequence). The CDR3 reads CASKAGLAWANVLTF. For the CDR3, the DNA is TGTGCCAGCAAGGCGGGACTAGCGTGGGCCAACGTCCTGACTTTC.

The J gene is TRBJ2-2, the V gene TRBV27, with TRBD1 identical over 7 bases. This CDR3 is 14 amino acids long. CDR1 and CDR2 (germline): MNHEY, SMNVEV (reference sequence). V gave up 6 bases and J gave up 7 bases; unmatched junction bases: 8. The CDR3 bases are TGTGCCAGCAGAGATCGACAGGGCCACGGGGAGCTGTTTTTT. This gives the protein CASRDRQGHGELFF.

V gene TRBV2 combines with J gene TRBJ2-4, with no clear D. The CDR3 is made up of 16 amino acids. Germline V gives CDR1 SNHLY, CDR2 FYNNEI. V was pared by 9 bases and J by 4 bases, with 22 bases between. CDR3 region: CARDVRNGSRKNIQYF. The CDR3 nucleotides read TGTGCCAGGGACGTCAGGAACGGATCCCGAAAAAACATTCAGTACTTC.

The rearrangement joins TRBV6-5 to TRBJ1-1; TRBD1 agrees at 8 bases. This CDR3 is 14 amino acids long. Germline V gives CDR1 MNHEY, CDR2 SVGAGI. The junction had 7 bases not matched to a gene; V was cut back by 7 bases and J by 3 bases. The DNA of the CDR3 is TGTGCCAGCATGTACAGGGGGTTGGACACTGAAGCTTTCTTT. Translating gives CASMYRGLDTEAFF.

The V call is TRBV13, the J call TRBJ2-1, with 11 bases aligning to TRBD1. V gave up 5 bases and J gave up 5 bases; unmatched junction bases: 5. Germline V gene sequence: CDR1 PRHDT, CDR2 FYEKMQ (reference sequence). The CDR3 is 15 residues long. The chain's CDR3 is CASSLRTGGHNEQFF. DNA for the CDR3: TGTGCCAGCAGCCTCCGGACAGGGGGCCACAATGAGCAGTTCTTC.

The chain combines TRBV10-3 with TRBJ2-1, with D tentatively TRBD1 or TRBD2 (6 bases each). Germline V gene data show CDR1 as ENHRY and CDR2 as SYGVKD. The CDR3 covers 16 residues. With 3 bases removed from V and 9 bases from J, the gap between germline ends came to 21 bases. CDR3 nucleotides: TGTGCCATCAGTGATTTGACTTTAGGAGGGGGGAGTGAGCAGTTCTTC. This sequence encodes CAISDLTLGGGSEQFF.

The chain combines TRBV4-1 with TRBJ2-3; no definite D call. Germline V gene data show CDR1 as MGHRA and CDR2 as YSYEKL. CDR3 length: 13 amino acids. V lost 0 bases and J lost 6, with 7 bases in between. The CDR3 region has the DNA TGCGCCAGCAGCCAAGATCGATGGGATACGCAGTATTTT. The encoded protein is CASSQDRWDTQYF.

The chain is built from TRBV7-7 and TRBJ2-7; D gene ambiguous. The CDR3 runs to 15 residues. Between the trimmed V and J ends, which lost 5 bases and 3 bases, there was a span of 17 bases. The germline V gene has CDR1 SSHAT and CDR2 FNYEAQ (reference sequence). CDR3 region: CASSPGVGKIYEQYF. As DNA, the CDR3 is TGTGCCAGCAGCCCCGGTGTGGGCAAAATCTACGAGCAGTACTTC.

Regarding this clone: Additional DNA sequences in this sample encode the identical CDR3. The rearrangement uses TRBV10-3 and TRBJ2-7; 8 positions agree with TRBD2. The V segment lost 6 bases and the J segment 3 bases; nucleotides outside the gene matches: 1. The CDR3 has 12 amino acids. Germline lookup yields CDR1 ENHRY and CDR2 SYGVKD. CDR3 DNA: TGTGCCATCAGCGGGACTAGCTACGAGCAGTACTTC. Its translation: CAISGTSYEQYF.

In the case of this clone: The sample has other DNA sequences that encode this CDR3 too. V is TRBV6-1 and J is TRBJ1-1, with 9 bases fitting TRBD1. CDR3 length: 15 residues. Per germline, CDR1 MNHNS and CDR2 SASEGT. V lost 3 bases to trimming and J lost 1 base; unmatched junction nucleotides: 3. The CDR3 sequence: CASSERGQGNTEAFF. CDR3 coding DNA: TGTGCCAGCAGTGAGAGGGGACAGGGGAACACTGAAGCTTTCTTT.

The chain carries TRBV27 and TRBJ1-3, with 8 positions matching TRBD1. This CDR3 is 15 amino acids long. Germline V CDR1 and CDR2: MNHEY, SMNVEV (reference sequence). The V and J ends lost 3 bases and 2 bases, in that order; junction bases with no gene match: 3. DNA for the CDR3: TGTGCCAGCAGTTTTAGGACAGGGCCTGGAAACACCATATATTTT. It yields the protein CASSFRTGPGNTIYF.

This clone was recorded a few times. The chain joins TRBV7-9 to TRBJ1-1; 10 nucleotides line up with TRBD1. Trimming took 4 bases from V and 0 from J; bases not matched to a gene: 5. The germline V gene has CDR1 SEHNR and CDR2 FQNEAQ (reference sequence). The CDR3 is 16 residues long. In nucleotides, the CDR3 is TGTGCCAGCAGCTACCGGACAGGGGGTATGAACACTGAAGCTTTCTTT. Translated: CASSYRTGGMNTEAFF.

The J gene is TRBJ2-5, the V gene TRBV19; 9 bases are a match to TRBD1. There are 16 residues in the CDR3. Trimming took 6 bases from V and 4 from J; bases not matched to a gene: 12. The germline CDR1 and CDR2 sequences are LNHDA and SQIVND (reference sequence). The CDR3 sequence is CASSTRDRGGVETQYF. The CDR3, as DNA: TGTGCCAGTAGCACCCGCGACAGGGGGGGAGTAGAGACCCAGTACTTC.

The chain has TRBV6-1 and TRBJ1-2, with a tentative D call TRBD1 (5 bases). With 8 bases removed from V and 8 bases from J, the gap between germline ends came to 18 bases. Germline CDR1 MNHNS, CDR2 SASEGT. The length of the CDR3 is 13 residues. The CDR3, as DNA: TGTGCCAGCGTATCGGTCCGGGGGAAAGGCTACACCTTC. Translation: CASVSVRGKGYTF.

V is TRBV11-2 and J is TRBJ1-5, with D unclear. This CDR3 has 14 residues. Germline lookup yields CDR1 SGHAT and CDR2 FQNNGV. The germline V and J ends were trimmed by 2 bases and 2 bases, with 7 bases remaining between them. In DNA, the CDR3 is TGTGCCAGCAGCTTATACGGGGGCAATCAGCCCCAGCATTTT. Translation: CASSLYGGNQPQHF.

The chain employs TRBV27 and TRBJ2-7; no clear D. Germline V gene lookup returns CDR1 MNHEY and CDR2 SMNVEV (reference sequence). This CDR3 is 16 amino acids long. V lost 2 bases and J lost 7, with 21 bases in between. The CDR3 sequence is CASSLGPRTLSLEQYF. The DNA for the CDR3 is TGTGCCAGCAGTTTAGGTCCAAGAACCCTCTCACTAGAGCAGTACTTC.